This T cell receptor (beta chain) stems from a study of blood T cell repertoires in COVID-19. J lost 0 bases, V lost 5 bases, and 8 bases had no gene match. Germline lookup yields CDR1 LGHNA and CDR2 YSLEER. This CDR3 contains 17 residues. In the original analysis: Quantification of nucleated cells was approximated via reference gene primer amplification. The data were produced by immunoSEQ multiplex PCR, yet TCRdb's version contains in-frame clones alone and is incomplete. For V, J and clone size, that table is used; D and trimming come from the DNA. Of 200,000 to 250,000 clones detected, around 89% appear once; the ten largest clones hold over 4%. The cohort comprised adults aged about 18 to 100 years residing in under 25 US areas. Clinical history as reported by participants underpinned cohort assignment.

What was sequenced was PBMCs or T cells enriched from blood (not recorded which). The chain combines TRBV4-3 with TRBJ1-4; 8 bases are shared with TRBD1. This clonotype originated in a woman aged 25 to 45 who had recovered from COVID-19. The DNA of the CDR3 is TGCGCCAGCAGCAGGGGGGACAGGCGTGCAACTAATGAAAAACTGTTTTTT. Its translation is CASSRGDRRATNEKLFF.